Listed here are 32 T cell receptor beta chains from one sample, sequenced in a study of cytomegalovirus exposure and HLA in healthy donors. PCR amplification relied on 60 Vbeta primers (plus 13 Jbeta primers). Measured with immunoSEQ multiplex PCR; TCRdb has only the in-frame clones, and not every one. The sample contains 140,000 to 150,000 clones, around three quarters of which appear only once. The material sequenced was PBMCs. These TCRs come from a woman in her sixties in good health and CMV-seropositive.

CDR3 coding DNA: TGTGCCAGCAGCTTGGAGGACACAGGGCAAAACATTCAGTACTTC. Translation: CASSLEDTGQNIQYF. This chain uses TRBV5-6 with TRBJ2-4, with a weak D call TRBD1 (6 bases). Per the germline V gene, CDR1 is SGHDT and CDR2 is YYEEEE. The CDR3 is 15 residues long. Trimming cost V 0 bases and J 5 bases, with 12 bases left between them. The entire variable domain, with the rest obtained from reference TRBV5-6 and TRBJ2-4, is as follows: DAGVTQSPTHLIKTRGQQVTLRCSPKSGHDTVSWYQQALGQGPQFIFQYYEEEERQRGNFPDRFSGHQFPNYSSELNVNALLLGDSALYLCASSLEDTGQNIQYFGAGTRLSVL.

CDR3 sequence reads: CASSFQGSTGELFF. In nucleotides, the CDR3 is TGTGCCAGTAGTTTTCAGGGGAGCACCGGGGAGCTGTTTTTT. The rearrangement uses TRBV19 and TRBJ2-2, with a possible D match to TRBD1 (6 bases). This CDR3 spans 14 amino acids. The V end lost 5 bases, the J end lost 4 bases, and 11 bases lay between the germline ends. Germline CDR1 is LNHDA and CDR2 is SQIVND (reference sequence).

This clone appeared a single time. The chain links TRBV7-6 to TRBJ2-3; tentatively, D is TRBD1 (6 bases). Germline V gives CDR1 SGHVS, CDR2 FNYEAQ. The CDR3 sequence is 11 residues long. V was shortened by 6 bases and J by 6 bases, with 7 bases between the two germline ends. The CDR3 loop is CASRQGDTQYF. The CDR3 DNA is TGTGCCAGCAGGCAGGGGGATACGCAGTATTTT.

The chain's CDR3 is CATLRQGTYEQYF. The CDR3 region has the DNA TGTGCCACCCTAAGACAGGGAACCTACGAGCAGTACTTC. The gene calls are TRBV10-3 and TRBJ2-7; 7 nucleotides agree with TRBD1. This CDR3 is built from 13 residues. Germline V gives CDR1 ENHRY, CDR2 SYGVKD. The ends lost 10 bases at V and 2 bases at J; junction bases unmatched: 8.

CDR3 sequence (DNA): TGTGCTAGTGGTTCCGCGGTCCACAGGGGGAGCTATGGCTACACCTTC. Amino acid sequence: CASGSAVHRGSYGYTF. This chain joins TRBV12-5 and TRBJ1-2; TRBD1 aligns across 8 bases. Trimming at V came to 4 bases and at J to 4 bases, leaving 11 bases not matched to a gene. Germline-derived CDR1 and CDR2 are LGHNT and FRNRAP. This CDR3 has 16 amino acids.

The chain combines TRBV15 with TRBJ2-5; TRBD2 is a possible D gene (5 bases). The CDR3 has 15 residues. Per germline, CDR1 LNHNV and CDR2 YYDKDF (reference sequence). V lost 0 bases to trimming and J lost 4 bases, with 12 bases between them. CDR3 amino acids: CATSRDRRGGETQYF. The CDR3 DNA reads TGTGCCACCAGCAGAGATCGTAGAGGAGGAGAGACCCAGTACTTC.

The V call is TRBV6-6, the J call TRBJ2-1; TRBD2 agrees at 7 bases. CDR3 length: 14 amino acids. Trimming cost V 0 bases and J 7 bases; bases outside gene matches: 3. CDR1 is MNHNY and CDR2 is SVGAGI in the germline V gene (reference sequence). The CDR3 region has the DNA TGTGCCAGCAGTTACTCCGCGGGAGTAAATGAGCAGTTCTTC. Encoded protein: CASSYSAGVNEQFF.

The chain recombines TRBV27 with TRBJ2-3; 9 positions match TRBD2. CDR3 length equals 17 residues. In germline, CDR1 is MNHEY, CDR2 SMNVEV (reference sequence). J gave up 2 bases and V 3 bases, and 9 bases lay outside the gene matches. The chain's CDR3 is CASSLTSGPYNTDTQYF. In DNA form, the CDR3 reads TGTGCCAGCAGTTTGACTAGCGGACCTTACAACACAGATACGCAGTATTTT.

V usage is TRBV21-1 and J usage is TRBJ2-3; the D call TRBD1 from the table was never checked on the DNA. TRBV21-1 is designated a pseudogene. CDR3 size: 17 residues. The CDR3 DNA sequence: TGTGCCAGCAGCATTCGTCCGGGACAGGGAGAGACAGATACGCAGTATTTT. As protein: CASSIRPGQGETDTQYF.

The chain uses TRBV5-5 and TRBJ1-1; D is uncertain. Trimming shortened V by 3 bases and J by 1 base, and 10 bases separated the two germline ends. The CDR3 totals 14 residues. Germline CDR1 reads SGHKS; CDR2 reads YYEKEE (reference sequence). Written as DNA, the CDR3 is TGTGCCAGCAGCTGGGCATTGGGGAACACTGAAGCTTTCTTT. It is translated as CASSWALGNTEAFF.

The chain has TRBV5-3 and TRBJ2-2; 9 positions match TRBD2. TRBV5-3 is placed among ORFs of uncertain function. V was pared by 5 bases and J by 2 bases, with 7 bases of the junction left unmatched. This CDR3 region has 16 residues. CDR3: CARRKSGRNNTGELFF. CDR3 coding DNA: TGTGCCAGAAGGAAAAGCGGGAGGAACAACACCGGGGAGCTGTTTTTT.

The chain has TRBV29-1 and TRBJ1-3, with 7 positions matching TRBD1. In germline, CDR1 is SQVTM, CDR2 ANQGSEA. The CDR3 sequence is 13 residues long. With 3 bases clipped from V and 4 bases from J, the junction kept 3 bases outside the gene matches. The CDR3 here is CSVDTGVGNTIYF. The CDR3 DNA reads TGCAGCGTTGATACAGGGGTAGGAAACACCATATATTTT.

The chain has TRBV7-9 and TRBJ1-4, with D tentatively TRBD1 (5 bases). V lost 2 bases and J lost 3, with 13 bases in between. This CDR3 region has 16 residues. Germline lookup yields CDR1 SEHNR and CDR2 FQNEAQ (reference sequence). CDR3 DNA: TGTGCCAGCAGCTTATCGGGGGTTGCGGCTAATGAAAAACTGTTTTTT. The encoded protein is CASSLSGVAANEKLFF.

This clone has more than one count but fewer than ten. V is TRBV6-5 and J is TRBJ1-1, with D possibly being TRBD1 (6 bases). Trimming shortened V by 6 bases and J by 4 bases, and 12 bases separated the two germline ends. Germline lookup yields CDR1 MNHEY and CDR2 SVGAGI. The CDR3 sequence is 13 residues long. The CDR3 sequence is CASSQGGSTEAFF. The CDR3 DNA reads as TGTGCCAGCAGCCAAGGGGGTAGCACTGAAGCTTTCTTT.

In nucleotides, the CDR3 is TGTGCCAGCAGCTCAGGAGGGATAAATAGCAATCAGCCCCAGCATTTT. Translating gives CASSSGGINSNQPQHF. This sequence joins TRBV7-9 and TRBJ1-5, with D unclear. The germline V and J ends were trimmed by 4 bases and 0 bases, with 13 bases remaining between them. The CDR3 totals 16 residues. Germline CDR1 and CDR2: SEHNR and FQNEAQ (reference sequence).

The chain combines TRBV28 with TRBJ2-7; 8 positions match TRBD1. CDR1 is MDHEN, CDR2 SYDVKM, per germline. The junction had 10 bases not matched to a gene; V was cut back by 8 bases and J by 7 bases. This CDR3 contains 13 residues. CDR3: CASAKSGGREQYF. Here the CDR3 DNA reads TGTGCCAGCGCCAAATCAGGGGGCCGGGAGCAGTACTTC.

The chain employs TRBV5-1 and TRBJ2-6; possible D gene TRBD1, 5 bases. This CDR3 spans 17 amino acids. Trimming took off 4 bases at V and 0 bases at J, with 14 bases between the two ends. CDR1 is SGHRS and CDR2 is YFSETQ in the germline V gene. The CDR3 sequence is CASSIGAHDSGANVLTF. CDR3 DNA: TGCGCCAGCAGCATTGGGGCCCACGACTCTGGGGCCAACGTCCTGACTTTC.

The V and J genes are TRBV5-1 and TRBJ2-5, with 7 nucleotides matching TRBD2. The CDR3 consists of 14 residues. V gave up 4 bases and J gave up 5 bases; unmatched junction bases: 8. Germline CDR1 SGHRS, CDR2 YFSETQ. CDR3 nucleotides: TGCGCCAGCAGCCAACTTGGGGAGGGGGAGACCCAGTACTTC. Translating it yields CASSQLGEGETQYF.

The J gene is TRBJ2-2, the V gene TRBV19, with D uncertain. This CDR3 is built from 13 residues. Germline V CDR1 and CDR2: LNHDA, SQIVND (reference sequence). Trimming took 3 bases from V and 7 from J, leaving 9 bases between them. The CDR3 reads CASSIWPIGELFF. In DNA form, the CDR3 reads TGTGCCAGTAGTATTTGGCCGATCGGGGAGCTGTTTTTT.

The V and J genes are TRBV19 and TRBJ2-7, with no clear D. From germline, CDR1 is LNHDA and CDR2 SQIVND (reference sequence). Trimming took off 6 bases at V and 2 bases at J, with 11 bases between the two ends. The CDR3 runs to 13 residues. CDR3 DNA: TGTGCCAGTAGCCCGCGGAATACCTACGAGCAGTACTTC. Translation: CASSPRNTYEQYF. Using reference TRBV19 and TRBJ2-7 for the parts outside the CDR3, the full variable domain is DGGITQSPKYLFRKEGQNVTLSCEQNLNHDAMYWYRQDPGQGLRLIYYSQIVNDFQKGDIAEGYSVSREKKESFPLTVTSAQKNPTAFYLCASSPRNTYEQYFGPGTRLTVT.

V usage is TRBV2 and J usage is TRBJ1-5; D is ambiguous. CDR3 length: 14 amino acids. Trimming took 7 bases from V and 4 from J, leaving 14 bases between them. CDR1 SNHLY and CDR2 FYNNEI come from the germline V gene. The CDR3 DNA sequence: TGTGCCAGCACCCTTACACAACGAAATCAGCCCCAGCATTTT. Amino acids: CASTLTQRNQPQHF. The entire variable domain, with the rest obtained from reference TRBV2 and TRBJ1-5, is as follows: EPEVTQTPSHQVTQMGQEVILRCVPISNHLYFYWYRQILGQKVEFLVSFYNNEISEKSEIFDDQFSVERPDGSNFTLKIRSTKLEDSAMYFCASTLTQRNQPQHFGDGTRLSIL.

The gene calls are TRBV19 and TRBJ2-5, with 15 bases lining up with TRBD2. The J call may not be correct, given that the DNA end is closer to TRBJ2-7. The CDR3 covers 17 residues. Germline V CDR1 and CDR2: LNHDA, SQIVND (reference sequence). The CDR3 spells CASSGTSGRSSSYEQYF. The CDR3, as DNA: TGTGCCAGTAGTGGGACTAGCGGGAGGTCGAGCTCCTACGAGCAGTACTTC.

The rearrangement links TRBV2 to TRBJ1-2; a possible D gene is TRBD1 (6 bases). Trimming took 4 bases from V and 8 from J, leaving 17 bases between them. Germline loops: CDR1 SNHLY, CDR2 FYNNEI. This CDR3 contains 14 residues. CDR3 nucleotides: TGTGCCAGCAGTGCGCTGGGGGGGCGCGGAGGCTACACCTTC. Protein sequence: CASSALGGRGGYTF.

The chain combines TRBV15 with TRBJ2-6; D is possibly TRBD1 (6 bases). Trimming removed 3 bases from V and 3 bases from J, with 12 bases in between. The CDR3 runs 16 residues. Per the germline V gene, CDR1 is LNHNV and CDR2 is YYDKDF (reference sequence). CDR3: CATSRAQGNGANVLTF. CDR3 sequence (DNA): TGTGCCACCAGCAGGGCACAGGGTAATGGGGCCAACGTCCTGACTTTC.

The CDR3 here is CSSGTDEAFF. The CDR3 nucleotides are TGCAGCTCTGGGACAGATGAAGCTTTCTTT. The gene calls are TRBV20-1 and TRBJ1-1; 7 bases agree with TRBD1. Per germline, CDR1 DFQATT and CDR2 SNEGSKA (reference sequence). This CDR3 contains 10 residues.

The chain combines TRBV6-6 with TRBJ1-2, with D uncertain. Deletions cut 3 bases from V and 5 bases from J, with 10 bases between. Germline CDR1 reads MNHNY; CDR2 reads SVGAGI (reference sequence). This CDR3 comprises 13 residues. The CDR3: CASSYDSAYGYTF. DNA of the CDR3: TGTGCCAGCAGTTATGACTCAGCGTATGGCTACACCTTC.

The genes are TRBV19 and TRBJ2-2; 7 nucleotides align to TRBD1. The CDR3 length is 14 residues. Germline CDR1 reads LNHDA; CDR2 reads SQIVND (reference sequence). With V trimmed by 8 bases and J by 3 bases, 6 bases remained unmatched. Here the CDR3 DNA reads TGTGCCAGTGGAGAGGGGGCGGACACCGGGGAGCTGTTTTTT. Translated: CASGEGADTGELFF.

V gene TRBV13 combines with J gene TRBJ1-1; a possible D gene is TRBD1 (5 bases). V was pared by 5 bases and J by 7 bases, with 11 bases between. The CDR3 has 12 residues. The germline V gene has CDR1 PRHDT and CDR2 FYEKMQ (reference sequence). CDR3 loop: CASSPRTHEAFF. The CDR3 nucleotides are TGTGCCAGCAGCCCTAGGACACATGAAGCTTTCTTT.

This clone was seen a few times. The genes are TRBV30 and TRBJ1-1, with D uncertain. The germline V gene has CDR1 GTSNPN and CDR2 SVGIG (reference sequence). This CDR3 has 11 residues. The V gene lost 2 bases and the J gene lost 10 bases, with 11 bases spanning the gap. CDR3 loop: CAWSPEKIAFF. Written as DNA, the CDR3 is TGTGCCTGGAGTCCAGAAAAGATAGCTTTCTTT. The whole variable domain, filled in from reference TRBV30 and TRBJ1-1, reads SQTIHQWPATLVQPVGSPLSLECTVEGTSNPNLYWYRQAAGRGLQLLFYSVGIGQISSEVPQNLSASRPQDRQFILSSKKLLLSDSGFYLCAWSPEKIAFFGQGTRLTVV.

V and J are TRBV18 and TRBJ1-1; TRBD1 aligns across 7 bases. This CDR3 is built from 15 residues. Per germline, CDR1 KGHSH and CDR2 LQKENI. Trimming removed 8 bases from V and 2 bases from J; junction bases left unmatched: 11. The CDR3 nucleotides read TGTGCCAGCCAGTCTGCGGGGACAGTAAACACTGAAGCTTTCTTT. Protein product: CASQSAGTVNTEAFF. Supplemented by reference TRBV18 and TRBJ1-1, the full variable domain reads NAGVMQNPRHLVRRRGQEARLRCSPMKGHSHVYWYRQLPEEGLKFMVYLQKENIIDESGMPKERFSAEFPKEGPSILRIQQVVRGDSAAYFCASQSAGTVNTEAFFGQGTRLTVV.

The chain uses TRBV5-4 and TRBJ2-1; 12 nucleotides agree with TRBD2. Trimming took 1 base from V and 8 from J; bases not matched to a gene: 7. The CDR3 loop spans 16 amino acids. Germline CDR1 reads SGHNT; CDR2 reads YYREEE (reference sequence). The CDR3 DNA is TGTGCCAGCAGCTTGATTCGCCTAGCGGGAGGGGATGAGCAGTTCTTC. It is translated as CASSLIRLAGGDEQFF.

The chain links TRBV15 to TRBJ2-2; D possibly corresponds to TRBD2 (6 bases). The ends were cut back, 4 bases at V and 3 bases at J, with 9 bases in the middle. This CDR3 is 14 amino acids long. Germline V CDR1 and CDR2: LNHNV, YYDKDF (reference sequence). The CDR3: CATSIQRDTGELFF. In DNA form, the CDR3 reads TGTGCCACCAGCATCCAGCGGGACACCGGGGAGCTGTTTTTT.